This entry concerns a single TCR beta chain. The sample comes from a study of blood T cell repertoires in COVID-19. The germline V gene encodes CDR1 SGDLS and CDR2 YYNGEE. V lost 5 bases and J lost 0; bases outside the gene matches: 8. This CDR3 spans 15 amino acids. The repertoire was sequenced with immunoSEQ multiplex PCR; TCRdb's copy has only in-frame clones and lacks some. The table records around 54,000 clones, roughly 87% of them present only once. This TCR came from a human donor in a cohort sampled during active COVID-19. Sequencing used peripheral blood. The rearrangement uses TRBV9 and TRBJ2-7, with 7 bases matching TRBD2. The CDR3 bases are TGTGCCAGCAGTCAAGCGGGATCGAGCTCCTACGAGCAGTACTTC. This translates into CASSQAGSSSYEQYF.